The T cell receptor beta chain under discussion was sequenced for a study of control samples from healthy donors and cancer patients. Method: immunoSEQ multiplex PCR; TCRdb's copy keeps in-frame clones and lacks some. The sample has roughly 88,000 clones; 91% are singletons. Germline V gene sequence: CDR1 SGHVS, CDR2 FNYEAQ. V was pared by 8 bases and J by 3 bases, with 9 bases of the junction left unmatched. The CDR3 spans 15 residues. This TCR came from a man aged 50 to 59 in good health. The sequencing sample was made of blood. The chain employs TRBV7-6 and TRBJ2-5; 10 bases are shared with TRBD2. The chain's CDR3 is CASGASGGGEETQYF. The CDR3 DNA is TGTGCCAGCGGAGCTAGCGGGGGCGGAGAAGAGACCCAGTACTTC.